Detailed here is one T cell receptor (beta chain). Its antigen is unidentified. Produced via immunoSEQ multiplex PCR; TCRdb's table is partial and in-frame only. The sample records about 280,000 clones, 70% to 90% being singletons. This sample is part of a study of Ad26.COV2.S vaccination and SARS-CoV-2 variants. Specified treatment: roughly 20 received Ad26.COV2.S at low or high dose, single or two shots; 5 received placebo; per-sample allocation not given. All samples were drawn on day 63, counting from the first vaccine or placebo injection. V lost 4 bases and J lost 2; bases outside the gene matches: 2. The germline V gene encodes CDR1 WSHSY and CDR2 SAAADI. The CDR3 runs 13 residues. Study results and caveats: Responses of spike-specific T cells (both CD8+ and CD4+) reportedly showed substantial breadth after vaccination.

Specimen: peripheral blood, collected in a trial of Ad26.COV2.S vaccine versus placebo. The sequence was collected from a person between 18 and 60 years old who received the Ad26.COV2.S COVID-19 vaccine or a placebo. This chain uses TRBV10-2 with TRBJ2-7; TRBD2 aligns across 7 bases. The CDR3 DNA reads TGCGCCAGCAGTGGGGCGGGAGCCTACGAGCAGTACTTC. Translated, it gives CASSGAGAYEQYF.